Described below is a single T cell receptor (beta chain) sequence and its context. This sample is drawn from a study of shared clonotypes between healthy human individuals. The donors were adults (healthy and HIV-negative) with no recent acute infections or vaccinations. All participating donors were Caucasian adults from Nashville, Tennessee. CD45RA+ naive and CD45RA-negative memory subsets were separated from CD4+ cells. Looked up from germline, CDR1 is SGHAT and CDR2 is FQDESV (reference sequence). The length of the CDR3 is 14 residues. V shed 2 bases and J shed 4 bases, with 11 bases lying between them. The table came from immunoSEQ multiplex PCR; TCRdb's copy has only in-frame clones and leaves some out. The data contain millions of clones, just over 90% of them singletons.

The chain is built from TRBV11-1 and TRBJ2-5, with D perhaps TRBD2 (6 bases). The TCR sequence derives from a man aged 18 to 30 in good health. Some clones in this sample may be carry-over from other donors' samples. The sequencing sample was made of naive CD4+ T cells from PBMCs. Regarding subset: CD45RA+ positively selected. CDR3 in DNA: TGTGCCAGCAGCTTAAGGAGGGACGGAGAGACCCAGTACTTC. As protein: CASSLRRDGETQYF.